The 22 T cell receptor beta chains below were found in one sample sequenced in a study of blood T cell repertoires in COVID-19. Measured with immunoSEQ multiplex PCR; TCRdb has only the in-frame clones, and not every one. The profile shows fewer than 65,000 clones, approximately 80% of them singletons. The sequencing input was peripheral blood. The source of these receptors is a man aged 30 to 45 with COVID-19, enrolled during active disease.

This chain links TRBV4-1 with TRBJ2-7, with D unresolved. The germline gives CDR1 MGHRA, CDR2 YSYEKL. V lost 0 bases and J lost 0, with 6 bases in between. This CDR3 spans 14 amino acids. Here the CDR3 DNA reads TGCGCCAGCAGCCAAGATTCTAACTCCTACGAGCAGTACTTC. Protein sequence: CASSQDSNSYEQYF.

Only one count was recorded for this clone. This specimen includes other DNA sequences encoding the same CDR3. This chain links TRBV27 with TRBJ2-7; 8 bases align to TRBD1. Germline loops: CDR1 MNHEY, CDR2 SMNVEV (reference sequence). The CDR3 has 14 residues. Unmatched junction bases numbered 6, after V lost 6 bases and J lost 2 bases. CDR3 coding DNA: TGTGCCAGCAGCTCAGGGACAGGCCCCTACGAGCAGTACTTC. This sequence encodes CASSSGTGPYEQYF.

In this sample, this clone turned up once. The chain uses TRBV28 and TRBJ1-5; 9 bases match TRBD1. After removal of 6 bases from V and 15 bases from J, the junction contained 12 bases not matched to a gene. This CDR3 is 13 amino acids long. Germline V lookup: CDR1 MDHEN, CDR2 SYDVKM. CDR3 region: CASSENYRGRVHF. In DNA form, the CDR3 reads TGTGCCAGCAGCGAAAACTACAGGGGGCGTGTGCATTTT.

This clone is a singleton in its sample. The chain joins TRBV7-9 to TRBJ2-7; 10 nucleotides match TRBD1. Per germline, CDR1 SEHNR and CDR2 FQNEAQ (reference sequence). Trimming removed 4 bases from V and 4 bases from J; junction bases left unmatched: 7. CDR3 length equals 15 residues. The CDR3 nucleotides are TGTGCCAGCAGCTACACCGGGACAGGGGCGTACGAGCAGTACTTC. Its translation: CASSYTGTGAYEQYF.

This clone has just one count. This sequence joins TRBV28 and TRBJ1-2; TRBD1 aligns across 7 bases. V lost 10 bases, J lost 5 bases, and 13 bases stayed unmatched. Germline loops: CDR1 MDHEN, CDR2 SYDVKM. The CDR3 runs to 14 residues. CDR3 in amino acids: CATNQVGQPYGYTF. In nucleotides, the CDR3 is TGTGCCACTAACCAAGTGGGACAGCCATATGGCTACACCTTC.

The V call is TRBV2, the J call TRBJ2-1; D gene unclear. Trimming removed 6 bases at V and 5 bases at J, with 14 bases between. Germline CDR1 SNHLY, CDR2 FYNNEI. The CDR3 consists of 14 residues. For the CDR3, the DNA is TGTGCCAGCAGGCCCGAGACACGAAACAATGAGCAGTTCTTC. This encodes CASRPETRNNEQFF.

The CDR3 spells CASGLGGAEAFF. CDR3 nucleotide sequence: TGTGCTAGTGGTTTGGGCGGTGCTGAAGCTTTCTTT. The chain recombines TRBV12-5 with TRBJ1-1; no definite D call. Germline V CDR1 and CDR2: LGHNT, FRNRAP. This CDR3 is built from 12 residues. V lost 1 base and J lost 6, with 6 bases in between.

This clone has a count of ten or more. This chain uses TRBV3-1 (or the pseudogene TRBV3-2) with TRBJ2-2; 12 bases line up with TRBD2. Germline trimming cut 1 base from V and 6 bases from J; bases unmatched to any gene: 0. The CDR3 contains 15 residues. Germline-derived CDR1 and CDR2 are LGHDT and YNNKEL (reference sequence). The CDR3 loop is CASSQGLAGAGELFF. For the CDR3, the DNA is TGTGCCAGCAGCCAAGGACTAGCGGGAGCCGGGGAGCTGTTTTTT.

This clone has only one observation. The chain joins TRBV2 to TRBJ2-5; the D gene is possibly TRBD2 (6 bases). The CDR3 spans 16 residues. The germline V and J ends were trimmed by 3 bases and 7 bases, with 21 bases remaining between them. Per the germline V gene, CDR1 is SNHLY and CDR2 is FYNNEI. In DNA form, the CDR3 reads TGTGCCAGCAGTGAGAATCCCGGGGGTTCGTTAGGGACCCAGTACTTC. As protein: CASSENPGGSLGTQYF.

This chain connects TRBV27 to TRBJ2-4, with TRBD2 identical over 9 bases. Germline V gene sequence: CDR1 MNHEY, CDR2 SMNVEV (reference sequence). The CDR3 length is 14 residues. V shed 5 bases, J shed 7 bases, and the junction held 6 bases outside the gene matches. CDR3 nucleotide sequence: TGTGCCAGCAGTAGTAGCGGGAGTCGGAACATTCAGTACTTC. It translates to CASSSSGSRNIQYF.

J is TRBJ1-2 and V is TRBV7-2; the match to TRBD1 covers 11 bases. Losses at the gene ends were 5 bases for V and 2 bases for J; bases not matched to a gene: 4. Germline V gene data show CDR1 as SGHTA and CDR2 as FQGNSA. The CDR3 sequence is 15 residues long. The CDR3 loop is CASSPRTGGNYGYTF. CDR3 DNA: TGTGCCAGCAGCCCCCGGACAGGGGGCAACTATGGCTACACCTTC.

The V gene is TRBV28, the J gene TRBJ2-5; weak D call: TRBD2 (6 bases). Trimming removed 8 bases from V and 3 bases from J, with 10 bases in between. The CDR3 has 12 amino acids. Germline values: CDR1 MDHEN, CDR2 SYDVKM. The CDR3 region is CASGGREETQYF. CDR3 DNA: TGTGCCAGCGGGGGGAGAGAAGAGACCCAGTACTTC.

The rearrangement joins TRBV29-1 to TRBJ2-6, with TRBD2 as a possible D gene (6 bases). Germline CDR1 SQVTM, CDR2 ANQGSEA. The V gene lost 6 bases and the J gene lost 0 bases, with 15 bases spanning the gap. This CDR3 contains 16 residues. The CDR3 DNA reads TGCAGCGTGGCGGGACGGGGCTTCTCTGGGGCCAACGTCCTGACTTTC. This encodes CSVAGRGFSGANVLTF.

The chain has TRBV19 and TRBJ2-3; D is perhaps TRBD2 (7 bases). The ends were cut back, 3 bases at V and 4 bases at J, with 11 bases in the middle. The CDR3 is made up of 14 amino acids. The germline CDR1 and CDR2 sequences are LNHDA and SQIVND (reference sequence). The CDR3 coding sequence is TGTGCCAGTAGTATCCTGCGGGGGCCAGATACGCAGTATTTT. Translating gives CASSILRGPDTQYF. Together with reference TRBV19 and TRBJ2-3, the CDR3 gives the full variable domain: DGGITQSPKYLFRKEGQNVTLSCEQNLNHDAMYWYRQDPGQGLRLIYYSQIVNDFQKGDIAEGYSVSREKKESFPLTVTSAQKNPTAFYLCASSILRGPDTQYFGPGTRLTVL.

The DNA of the CDR3 is TGTGCCAGTTCCCCGGGGACAGCCTACGAGCAGTACTTC. It encodes CASSPGTAYEQYF. The chain combines TRBV19 with TRBJ2-7, with 7 nucleotides matching TRBD1. The germline V gene encodes CDR1 LNHDA and CDR2 SQIVND (reference sequence). Trimming at V came to 8 bases and at J to 2 bases, leaving 6 bases not matched to a gene. The CDR3 covers 13 residues. Looking up the rest from reference TRBV19 and TRBJ2-7 gives the full variable domain: DGGITQSPKYLFRKEGQNVTLSCEQNLNHDAMYWYRQDPGQGLRLIYYSQIVNDFQKGDIAEGYSVSREKKESFPLTVTSAQKNPTAFYLCASSPGTAYEQYFGPGTRLTVT.

The chain employs TRBV28 and TRBJ1-2; TRBD1 might be the D (5 bases). The CDR3 contains 14 residues. V was cut by 7 bases and J by 5 bases, with 17 bases left in between. Germline CDR1 and CDR2: MDHEN and SYDVKM. CDR3 protein: CASTPGGGRYGYTF. DNA for the CDR3: TGTGCCAGCACTCCTGGGGGGGGGAGGTATGGCTACACCTTC.

This clone was counted a few times. V usage is TRBV9 and J usage is TRBJ1-6, with D perhaps matching TRBD1 (6 bases). V lost 2 bases and J lost 18, with 15 bases in between. Germline V gene lookup returns CDR1 SGDLS and CDR2 YYNGEE. The CDR3 is made up of 12 amino acids. Here the CDR3 reads CASSVLGGPPHF. DNA for the CDR3: TGTGCCAGCAGCGTCTTAGGGGGACCACCCCACTTT.

The J gene is TRBJ2-7, the V gene TRBV3-1 (or the pseudogene TRBV3-2), with 10 bases identical to TRBD2. Per germline, CDR1 LGHDT and CDR2 YNNKEL (reference sequence). V was pared by 4 bases and J by 6 bases, with 9 bases of the junction left unmatched. The CDR3 is 15 amino acids. This CDR3 is CASSPGASGSIEQYF. The CDR3 DNA reads as TGTGCCAGCAGCCCCGGGGCTAGCGGGAGTATCGAGCAGTACTTC.

J is TRBJ2-7 and V is TRBV6-1, with 8 bases lining up with TRBD2. From germline, CDR1 is MNHNS and CDR2 SASEGT. V trimming: 0 bases; J trimming: 3 bases; junction bases outside the gene matches: 10. The CDR3 has 17 amino acids. The CDR3 spells CASSEARGGGRVYEQYF. DNA for the CDR3: TGTGCCAGCAGTGAAGCCCGGGGGGGAGGGAGGGTCTACGAGCAGTACTTC.

The chain is built from TRBV30 and TRBJ1-6; the D is unclear. Germline CDR1 and CDR2: GTSNPN and SVGIG (reference sequence). The CDR3 extends over 17 amino acids. V lost 2 bases and J lost 10, with 24 bases in between. The CDR3 DNA follows: TGTGCCTGGAGTTCGGGGTCGGGAACCACTCCCTCCTCACCCCTCCACTTT. It encodes CAWSSGSGTTPSSPLHF.

This rearrangement joins TRBV7-3 to TRBJ2-2, with D perhaps TRBD2 (5 bases). The CDR3 has 15 residues. CDR1 and CDR2 (germline): SGHTA, FQGTGA. The germline V and J ends were trimmed by 5 bases and 1 base, with 11 bases remaining between them. In DNA, the CDR3 is TGTGCCAGCAGCCCCCCGGGGTGGAACACCGGGGAGCTGTTTTTT. This codes for CASSPPGWNTGELFF.

The chain carries TRBV5-6 and TRBJ2-2; D remains ambiguous. V lost 0 bases and J lost 4, with 10 bases in between. Looked up from germline, CDR1 is SGHDT and CDR2 is YYEEEE. This CDR3 has 15 amino acids. The chain's CDR3 is CASSLGGGVTGELFF. CDR3 DNA: TGTGCCAGCAGCTTGGGTGGCGGAGTCACCGGGGAGCTGTTTTTT.